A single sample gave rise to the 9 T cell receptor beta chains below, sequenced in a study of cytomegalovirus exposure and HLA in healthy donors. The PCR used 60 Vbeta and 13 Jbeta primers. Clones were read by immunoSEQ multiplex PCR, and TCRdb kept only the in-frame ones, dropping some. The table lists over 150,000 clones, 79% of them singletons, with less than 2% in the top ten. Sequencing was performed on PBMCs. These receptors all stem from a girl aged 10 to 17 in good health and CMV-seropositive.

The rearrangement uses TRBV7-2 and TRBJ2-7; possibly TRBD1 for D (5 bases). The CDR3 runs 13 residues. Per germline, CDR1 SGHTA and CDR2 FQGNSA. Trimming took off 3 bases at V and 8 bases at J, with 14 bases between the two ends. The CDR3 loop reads CASSFGHTGQQYF. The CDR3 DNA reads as TGTGCCAGCAGCTTTGGACACACTGGACAGCAGTACTTC.

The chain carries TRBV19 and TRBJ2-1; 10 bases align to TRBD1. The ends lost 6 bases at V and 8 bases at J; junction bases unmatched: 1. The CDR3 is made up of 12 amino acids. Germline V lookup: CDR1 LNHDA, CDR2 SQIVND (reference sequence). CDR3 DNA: TGTGCCAGTAGGACAGGGGGCTATGAGCAGTTCTTC. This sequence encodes CASRTGGYEQFF.

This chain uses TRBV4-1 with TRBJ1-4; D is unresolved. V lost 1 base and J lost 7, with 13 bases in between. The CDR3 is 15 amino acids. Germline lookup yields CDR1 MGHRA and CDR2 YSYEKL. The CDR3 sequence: CASSQVGGRTEKLFF. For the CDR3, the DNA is TGCGCCAGCAGCCAAGTTGGAGGGCGGACTGAAAAACTGTTTTTT.

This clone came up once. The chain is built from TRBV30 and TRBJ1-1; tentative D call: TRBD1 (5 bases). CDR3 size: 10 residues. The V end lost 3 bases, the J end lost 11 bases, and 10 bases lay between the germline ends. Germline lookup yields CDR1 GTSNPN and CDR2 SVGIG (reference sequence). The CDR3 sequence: CAWRGASAFF. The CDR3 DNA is TGTGCCTGGAGAGGGGCTTCGGCTTTCTTT.

CDR3 amino acids: CATSTGGRDIETQYF. CDR3 in DNA: TGTGCCACATCAACGGGGGGGCGCGATATAGAGACCCAGTACTTC. This chain connects TRBV10-3 to TRBJ2-5; TRBD2 matches at 8 bases. Germline-derived CDR1 and CDR2 are ENHRY and SYGVKD. V trimming: 10 bases; J trimming: 4 bases; junction bases outside the gene matches: 14. The CDR3 length is 15 residues.

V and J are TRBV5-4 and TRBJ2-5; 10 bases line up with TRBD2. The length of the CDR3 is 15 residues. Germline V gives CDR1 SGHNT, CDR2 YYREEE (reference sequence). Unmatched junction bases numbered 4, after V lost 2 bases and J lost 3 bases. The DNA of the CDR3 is TGTGCCAGCAGCTTTGGGCTAGCGGGGGAAGAGACCCAGTACTTC. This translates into CASSFGLAGEETQYF.

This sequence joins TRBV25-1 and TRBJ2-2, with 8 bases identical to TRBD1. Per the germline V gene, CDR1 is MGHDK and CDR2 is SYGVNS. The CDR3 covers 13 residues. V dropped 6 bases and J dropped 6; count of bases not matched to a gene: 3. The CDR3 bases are TGTGCCAGCAGACAACAGGGGGCCGGGGAGCTGTTTTTT. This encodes CASRQQGAGELFF.

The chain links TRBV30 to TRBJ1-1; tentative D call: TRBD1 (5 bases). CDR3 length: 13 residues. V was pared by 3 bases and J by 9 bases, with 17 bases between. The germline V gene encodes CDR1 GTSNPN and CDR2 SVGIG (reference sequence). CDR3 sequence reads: CAWRSPGRVQAFF. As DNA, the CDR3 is TGTGCCTGGAGGTCACCCGGCAGGGTCCAAGCTTTCTTT.

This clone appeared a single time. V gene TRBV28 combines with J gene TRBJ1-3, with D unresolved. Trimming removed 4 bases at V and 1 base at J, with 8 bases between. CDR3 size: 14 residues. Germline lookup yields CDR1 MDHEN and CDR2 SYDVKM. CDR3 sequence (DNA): TGTGCCAGCAGTTCACGGAGGTCTGGAAACACCATATATTTT. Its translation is CASSSRRSGNTIYF.